Following are 13 T cell receptor beta chains from one sample sequenced in a study of blood T cell repertoires in COVID-19. Sequencing was performed with immunoSEQ multiplex PCR; in TCRdb, only in-frame clones are kept and a portion is missing. The sample includes roughly 500,000 clones, approximately 87% of them seen just once. The sequenced sample was PBMCs or T cells enriched from blood (not recorded which). The source of these receptors is a woman aged 40 to 50 who had recovered from COVID-19.

The J gene is TRBJ2-5, the V gene TRBV5-1; the match to TRBD1 covers 8 bases. CDR1 is SGHRS, CDR2 YFSETQ, per germline. This CDR3 has 16 residues. Losses at the gene ends were 5 bases for V and 2 bases for J; bases not matched to a gene: 11. The chain's CDR3 is CASRPRQGALQETQYF. The CDR3 coding sequence is TGCGCCAGCAGGCCTCGGCAGGGGGCTCTTCAAGAGACCCAGTACTTC.

This chain connects TRBV15 to TRBJ2-5, with TRBD1 identical over 9 bases. Trimming took 5 bases from V and 4 from J; bases not matched to a gene: 11. The CDR3 sequence is 16 residues long. Germline V gives CDR1 LNHNV, CDR2 YYDKDF (reference sequence). CDR3 region: CATSPGGQGSGETQYF. The CDR3 nucleotides are TGTGCCACCAGCCCAGGGGGACAGGGATCGGGAGAGACCCAGTACTTC.

V usage is TRBV3-1 (or the pseudogene TRBV3-2) and J usage is TRBJ2-3, with 8 bases matching TRBD2. With V trimmed by 3 bases and J by 5 bases, 16 bases remained unmatched. The CDR3 spans 18 residues. Germline CDR1 reads LGHDT; CDR2 reads YNNKEL (reference sequence). CDR3 protein: CASSHGPGTRGLGDTQYF. The CDR3 nucleotides read TGTGCCAGCAGCCATGGTCCCGGGACTAGAGGGTTGGGAGATACGCAGTATTTT.

The V call is TRBV24-1, the J call TRBJ2-2, with a possible D match to TRBD2 (6 bases). This CDR3 has 14 residues. CDR1 KGHDR and CDR2 SFDVKD come from the germline V gene. Trimming took 3 bases from V and 6 from J, leaving 10 bases between them. CDR3 loop: CATSDRRGPGELFF. The CDR3 DNA reads TGTGCCACCAGTGATCGGAGGGGCCCCGGGGAGCTGTTTTTT.

The chain carries TRBV11-3 and TRBJ2-1, with D unclear. The CDR3 is 16 amino acids. Germline CDR1 is SGHNT and CDR2 is YENEEA. The V and J ends lost 5 bases and 2 bases respectively, with 16 bases between them. The CDR3 DNA sequence: TGTGCCAGCAGCCCCACCGCTAGGTTTACCTACAATGAGCAGTTCTTC. Translation gives CASSPTARFTYNEQFF.

The V gene is TRBV19, the J gene TRBJ1-5; D is unclear. From germline, CDR1 is LNHDA and CDR2 SQIVND (reference sequence). The CDR3 is 14 residues long. Trimming removed 10 bases from V and 1 base from J, with 14 bases in between. This CDR3 is CATGERLSNQPQHF. CDR3 DNA sequence: TGTGCCACCGGAGAGAGGCTGAGCAATCAGCCCCAGCATTTT.

The rearrangement uses TRBV18 and TRBJ1-6; 7 nucleotides match TRBD1. Germline loops: CDR1 KGHSH, CDR2 LQKENI. The CDR3 length is 15 residues. V dropped 0 bases and J dropped 6; count of bases not matched to a gene: 2. CDR3 DNA sequence: TGTGCCAGCTCACCACCGGGACAGCGTAATTCACCCCTCCACTTT. This gives the protein CASSPPGQRNSPLHF. The whole variable domain, remainder taken from reference TRBV18 and TRBJ1-6, is NAGVMQNPRHLVRRRGQEARLRCSPMKGHSHVYWYRQLPEEGLKFMVYLQKENIIDESGMPKERFSAEFPKEGPSILRIQQVVRGDSAAYFCASSPPGQRNSPLHFGNGTRLTVT.

V and J are TRBV3-1 (or the pseudogene TRBV3-2) and TRBJ2-2; 11 bases are shared with TRBD2. The CDR3 sequence is 16 residues long. Per the germline V gene, CDR1 is LGHDT and CDR2 is YNNKEL (reference sequence). The V and J ends lost 5 bases and 2 bases, in that order; junction bases with no gene match: 4. The CDR3 nucleotides are TGTGCCAGCAGCAGAGGACTAGCGGGTAACACCGGGGAGCTGTTTTTT. It encodes CASSRGLAGNTGELFF.

The chain carries TRBV14 and TRBJ1-3; D gene unclear. Germline V lookup: CDR1 SGHDN, CDR2 FVKESK. The CDR3 loop spans 13 amino acids. Between the trimmed V and J ends, which lost 6 bases and 0 bases, there was a span of 6 bases. The CDR3 DNA sequence: TGTGCCAGCAGTGAGAACTCTGGAAACACCATATATTTT. Its translation is CASSENSGNTIYF.

This clone is a singleton in its sample. The gene calls are TRBV4-3 and TRBJ2-7; the match to TRBD2 covers 7 bases. Germline V CDR1 and CDR2: LGHNA, YSLEER. This CDR3 has 14 amino acids. V lost 4 bases and J lost 6; bases outside the gene matches: 9. The CDR3 here is CASSPAREFSEQYF. CDR3 nucleotides: TGCGCCAGCAGCCCGGCGCGGGAGTTTTCCGAGCAGTACTTC.

The chain links TRBV10-3 to TRBJ1-1; 7 bases are a match to TRBD1. Germline CDR1 reads ENHRY; CDR2 reads SYGVKD. Trimming cost V 8 bases and J 6 bases; bases outside gene matches: 9. CDR3 length: 13 residues. CDR3 loop: CAIGIKGAAEAFF. CDR3 nucleotides: TGTGCCATCGGGATCAAGGGGGCAGCTGAAGCTTTCTTT.

This rearrangement joins TRBV6-2 or TRBV6-3 to TRBJ2-7; 7 bases line up with TRBD2. The CDR3 is made up of 16 amino acids. V gave up 5 bases and J gave up 2 bases; unmatched junction bases: 12. Germline V gene lookup returns CDR1 MNHEY and CDR2 SVGEGT. In DNA form, the CDR3 reads TGTGCCAGCAGTACCCCCCCGGGACTAAAACCCTACGAGCAGTACTTC. Encoded protein: CASSTPPGLKPYEQYF.

This rearrangement joins TRBV29-1 to TRBJ2-3, with D tentatively TRBD2 (6 bases). The germline CDR1 and CDR2 sequences are SQVTM and ANQGSEA. This CDR3 has 15 amino acids. Trimming removed 5 bases at V and 2 bases at J, with 17 bases between. CDR3: CSVYRLGQDTDTQYF. The CDR3 DNA is TGCAGCGTTTATCGACTAGGTCAAGACACAGATACGCAGTATTTT.